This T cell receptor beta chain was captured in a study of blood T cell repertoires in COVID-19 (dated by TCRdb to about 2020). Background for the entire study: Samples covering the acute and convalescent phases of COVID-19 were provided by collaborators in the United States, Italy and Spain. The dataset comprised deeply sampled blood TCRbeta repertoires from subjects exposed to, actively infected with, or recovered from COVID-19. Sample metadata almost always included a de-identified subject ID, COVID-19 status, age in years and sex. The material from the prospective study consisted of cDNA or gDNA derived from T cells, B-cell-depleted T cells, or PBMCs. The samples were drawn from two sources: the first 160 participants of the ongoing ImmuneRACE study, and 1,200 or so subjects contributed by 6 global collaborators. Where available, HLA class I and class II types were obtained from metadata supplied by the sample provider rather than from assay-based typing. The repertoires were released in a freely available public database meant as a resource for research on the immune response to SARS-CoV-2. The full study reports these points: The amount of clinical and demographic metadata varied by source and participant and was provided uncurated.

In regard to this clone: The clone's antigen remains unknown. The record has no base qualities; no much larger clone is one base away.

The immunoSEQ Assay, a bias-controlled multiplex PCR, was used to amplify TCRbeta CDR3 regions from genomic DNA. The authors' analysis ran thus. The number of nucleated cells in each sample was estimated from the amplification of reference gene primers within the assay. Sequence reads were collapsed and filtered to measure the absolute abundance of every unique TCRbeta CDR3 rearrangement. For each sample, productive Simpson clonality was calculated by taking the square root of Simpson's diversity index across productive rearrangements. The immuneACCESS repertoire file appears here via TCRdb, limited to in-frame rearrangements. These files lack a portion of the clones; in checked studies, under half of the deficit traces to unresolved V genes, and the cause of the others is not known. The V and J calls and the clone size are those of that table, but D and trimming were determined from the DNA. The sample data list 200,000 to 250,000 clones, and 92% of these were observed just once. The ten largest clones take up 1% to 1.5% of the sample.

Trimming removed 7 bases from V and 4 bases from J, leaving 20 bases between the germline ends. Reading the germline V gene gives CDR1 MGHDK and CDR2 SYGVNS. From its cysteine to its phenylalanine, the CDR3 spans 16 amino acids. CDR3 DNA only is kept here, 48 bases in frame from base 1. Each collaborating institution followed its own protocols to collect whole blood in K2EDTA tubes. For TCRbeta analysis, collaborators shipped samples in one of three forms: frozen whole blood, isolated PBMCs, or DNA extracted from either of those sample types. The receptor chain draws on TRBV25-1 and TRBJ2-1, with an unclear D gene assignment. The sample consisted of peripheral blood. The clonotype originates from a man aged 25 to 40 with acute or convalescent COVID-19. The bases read TGTGCCAGCACCCGAAATCAACCGCGCTTTTACAATGAGCAGTTCTTC. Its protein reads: CASTRNQPRFYNEQFF.